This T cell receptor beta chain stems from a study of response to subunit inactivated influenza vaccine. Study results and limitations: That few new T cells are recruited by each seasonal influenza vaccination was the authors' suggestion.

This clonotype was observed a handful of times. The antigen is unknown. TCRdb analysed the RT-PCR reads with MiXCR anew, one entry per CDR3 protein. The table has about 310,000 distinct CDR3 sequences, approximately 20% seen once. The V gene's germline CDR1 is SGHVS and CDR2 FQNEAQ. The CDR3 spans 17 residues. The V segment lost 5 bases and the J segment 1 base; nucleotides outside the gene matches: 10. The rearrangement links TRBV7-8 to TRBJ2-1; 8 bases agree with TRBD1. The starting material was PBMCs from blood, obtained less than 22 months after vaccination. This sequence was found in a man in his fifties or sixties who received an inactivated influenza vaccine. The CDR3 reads CASSLPKGQGSYNEQFF. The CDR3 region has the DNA TGTGCCAGCAGCCTACCTAAAGGACAGGGATCCTACAATGAGCAGTTCTTC.